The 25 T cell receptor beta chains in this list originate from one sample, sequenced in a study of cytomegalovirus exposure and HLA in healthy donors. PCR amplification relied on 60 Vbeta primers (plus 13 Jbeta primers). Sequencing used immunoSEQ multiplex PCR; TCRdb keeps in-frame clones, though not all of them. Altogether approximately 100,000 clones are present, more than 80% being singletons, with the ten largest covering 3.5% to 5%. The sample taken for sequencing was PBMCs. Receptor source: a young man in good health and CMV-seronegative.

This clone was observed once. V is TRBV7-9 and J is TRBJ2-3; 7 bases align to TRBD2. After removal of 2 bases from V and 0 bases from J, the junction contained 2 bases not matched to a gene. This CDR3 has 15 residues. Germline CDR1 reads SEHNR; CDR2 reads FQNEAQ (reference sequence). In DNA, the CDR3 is TGTGCCAGCAGCTTACGAGCGGGAAGCACAGATACGCAGTATTTT. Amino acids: CASSLRAGSTDTQYF.

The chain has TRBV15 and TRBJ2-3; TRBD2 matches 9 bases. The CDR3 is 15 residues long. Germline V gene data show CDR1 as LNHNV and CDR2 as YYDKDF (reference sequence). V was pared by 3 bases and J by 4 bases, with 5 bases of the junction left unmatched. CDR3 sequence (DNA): TGTGCCACCAGCAGCCCGGGACTAGCAGCAGATACGCAGTATTTT. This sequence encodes CATSSPGLAADTQYF.

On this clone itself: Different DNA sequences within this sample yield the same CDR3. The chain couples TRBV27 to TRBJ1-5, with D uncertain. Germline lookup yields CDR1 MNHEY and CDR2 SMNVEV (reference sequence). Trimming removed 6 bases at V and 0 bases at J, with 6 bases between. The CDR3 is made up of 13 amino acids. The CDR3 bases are TGTGCCAGCAGGACTTATAGCAATCAGCCCCAGCATTTT. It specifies CASRTYSNQPQHF.

CDR3: CATQPVGGPYQETQYF. The CDR3 DNA sequence: TGTGCCACCCAGCCGGTAGGGGGCCCGTACCAAGAGACCCAGTACTTC. V usage is TRBV7-9 and J usage is TRBJ2-5, with TRBD1 matching 7 bases. Germline V CDR1 and CDR2: SEHNR, FQNEAQ (reference sequence). J gave up 0 bases and V 10 bases, and 14 bases lay outside the gene matches. This CDR3 comprises 16 residues.

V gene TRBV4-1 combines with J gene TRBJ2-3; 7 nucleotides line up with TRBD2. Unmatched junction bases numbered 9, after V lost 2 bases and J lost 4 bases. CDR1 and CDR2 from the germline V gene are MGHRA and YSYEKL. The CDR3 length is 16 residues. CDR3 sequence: CASSQIAGVTPDTQYF. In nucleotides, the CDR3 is TGCGCCAGCAGCCAAATCGCGGGAGTCACCCCAGATACGCAGTATTTT.

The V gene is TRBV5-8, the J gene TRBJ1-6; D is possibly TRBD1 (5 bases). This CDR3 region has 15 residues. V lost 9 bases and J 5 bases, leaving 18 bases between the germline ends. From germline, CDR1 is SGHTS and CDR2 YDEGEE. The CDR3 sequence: CATHPWGVDNSPLHF. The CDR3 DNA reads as TGTGCCACCCACCCTTGGGGGGTGGATAATTCACCCCTCCACTTT.

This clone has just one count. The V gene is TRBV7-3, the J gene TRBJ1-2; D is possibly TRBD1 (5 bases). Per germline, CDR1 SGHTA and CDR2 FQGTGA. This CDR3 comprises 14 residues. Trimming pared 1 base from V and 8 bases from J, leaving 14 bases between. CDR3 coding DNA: TGTGCCAGCAGCTTAATAGGAGGGGACGACGGCTACACCTTC. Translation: CASSLIGGDDGYTF. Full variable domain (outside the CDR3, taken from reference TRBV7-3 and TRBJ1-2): GAGVSQTPSNKVTEKGKYVELRCDPISGHTALYWYRQSLGQGPEFLIYFQGTGAADDSGLPNDRFFAVRPEGSVSTLKIQRTERGDSAVYLCASSLIGGDDGYTFGSGTRLTVV.

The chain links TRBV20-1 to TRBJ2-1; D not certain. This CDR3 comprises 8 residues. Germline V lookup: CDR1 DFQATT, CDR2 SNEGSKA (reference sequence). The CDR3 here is CSFPEQFF. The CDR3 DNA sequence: TGCAGCTTTCCCGAGCAGTTCTTC.

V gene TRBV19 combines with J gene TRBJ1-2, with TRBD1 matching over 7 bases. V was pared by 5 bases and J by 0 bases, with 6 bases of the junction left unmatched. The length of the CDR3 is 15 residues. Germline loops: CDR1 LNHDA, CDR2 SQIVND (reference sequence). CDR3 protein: CASSSRQGTNYGYTF. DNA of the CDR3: TGTGCCAGTAGTTCCAGACAGGGAACTAACTATGGCTACACCTTC.

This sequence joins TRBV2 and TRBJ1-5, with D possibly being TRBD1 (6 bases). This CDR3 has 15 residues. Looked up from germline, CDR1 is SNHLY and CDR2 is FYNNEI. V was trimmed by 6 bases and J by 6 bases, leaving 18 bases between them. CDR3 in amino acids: CASSANTGFGQPQHF. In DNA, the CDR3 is TGTGCCAGCAGCGCCAATACAGGGTTCGGTCAGCCCCAGCATTTT.

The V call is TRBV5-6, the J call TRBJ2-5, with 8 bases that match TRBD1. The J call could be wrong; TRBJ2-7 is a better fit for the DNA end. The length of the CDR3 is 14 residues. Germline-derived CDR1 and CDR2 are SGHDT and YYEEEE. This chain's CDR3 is CASSLRTGYDEQYF. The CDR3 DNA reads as TGTGCCAGCAGCTTGAGGACAGGGTACGACGAGCAGTACTTC.

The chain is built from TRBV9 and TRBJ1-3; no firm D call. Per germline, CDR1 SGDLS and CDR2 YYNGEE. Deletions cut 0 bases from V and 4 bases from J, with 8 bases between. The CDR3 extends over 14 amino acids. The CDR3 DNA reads TGTGCCAGCAGCGTAGGGGCAGACGGAAACACCATATATTTT. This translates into CASSVGADGNTIYF.

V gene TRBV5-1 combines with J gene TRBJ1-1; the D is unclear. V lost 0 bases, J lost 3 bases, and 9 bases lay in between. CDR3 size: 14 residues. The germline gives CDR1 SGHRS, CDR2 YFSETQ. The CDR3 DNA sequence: TGCGCCAGCAGCTTGGCCTCAGGTTACACTGAAGCTTTCTTT. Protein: CASSLASGYTEAFF.

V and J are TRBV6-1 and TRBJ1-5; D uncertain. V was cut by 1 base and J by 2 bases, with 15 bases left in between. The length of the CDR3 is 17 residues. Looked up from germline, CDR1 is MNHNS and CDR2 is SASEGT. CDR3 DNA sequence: TGTGCCAGCAGTGAAGGACGCGTCGGGTATGGCAATCAGCCCCAGCATTTT. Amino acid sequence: CASSEGRVGYGNQPQHF.

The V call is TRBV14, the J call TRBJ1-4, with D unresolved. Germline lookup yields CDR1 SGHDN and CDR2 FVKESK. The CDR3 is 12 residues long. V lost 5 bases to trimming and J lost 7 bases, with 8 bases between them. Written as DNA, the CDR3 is TGTGCCAGCAGCTCCCGGGGTGAAAAACTGTTTTTT. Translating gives CASSSRGEKLFF.

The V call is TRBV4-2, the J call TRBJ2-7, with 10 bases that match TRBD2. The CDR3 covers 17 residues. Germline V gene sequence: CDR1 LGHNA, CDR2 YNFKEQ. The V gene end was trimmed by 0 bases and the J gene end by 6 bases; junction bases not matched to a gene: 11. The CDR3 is CASSQDGLAGVSGEQYF. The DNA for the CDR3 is TGTGCCAGCAGCCAAGATGGGCTAGCGGGAGTATCAGGCGAGCAGTACTTC.

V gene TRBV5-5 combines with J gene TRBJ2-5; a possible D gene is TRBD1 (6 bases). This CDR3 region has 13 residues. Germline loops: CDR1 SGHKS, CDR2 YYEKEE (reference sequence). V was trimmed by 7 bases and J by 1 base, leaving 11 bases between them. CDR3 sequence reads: CASLGQSQETQYF. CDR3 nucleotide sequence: TGTGCCAGCCTTGGACAGAGCCAAGAGACCCAGTACTTC.

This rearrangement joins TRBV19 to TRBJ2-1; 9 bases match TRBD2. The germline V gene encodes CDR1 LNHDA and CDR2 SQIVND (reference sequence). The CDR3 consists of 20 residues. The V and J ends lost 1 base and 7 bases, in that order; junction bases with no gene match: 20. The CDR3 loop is CASSIAFSLVAGGLRNEQFF. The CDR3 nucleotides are TGTGCCAGTAGTATAGCCTTTTCGTTAGTTGCGGGGGGGTTGAGGAATGAGCAGTTCTTC.

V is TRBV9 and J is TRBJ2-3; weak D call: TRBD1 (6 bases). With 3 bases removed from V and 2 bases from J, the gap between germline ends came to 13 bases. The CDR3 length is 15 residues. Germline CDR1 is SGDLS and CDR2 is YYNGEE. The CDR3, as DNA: TGTGCCAGCAGCGCACAGGGAACCATCACAGATACGCAGTATTTT. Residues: CASSAQGTITDTQYF.

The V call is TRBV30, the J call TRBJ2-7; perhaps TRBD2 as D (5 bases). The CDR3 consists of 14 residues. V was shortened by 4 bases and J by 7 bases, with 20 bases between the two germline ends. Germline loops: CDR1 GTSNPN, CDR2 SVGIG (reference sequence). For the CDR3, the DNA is TGTGCCTGGAACCAAGGGAGCGGACCTCCGGAGCAGTACTTC. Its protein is CAWNQGSGPPEQYF.

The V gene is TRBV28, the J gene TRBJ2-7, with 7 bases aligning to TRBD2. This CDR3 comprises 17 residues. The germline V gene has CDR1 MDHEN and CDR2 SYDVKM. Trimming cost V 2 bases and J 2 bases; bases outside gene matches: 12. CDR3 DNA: TGTGCCAGCAGTTTAAGGGGAGGGACTCCGGGCACCTACGAGCAGTACTTC. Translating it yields CASSLRGGTPGTYEQYF.

CDR3 loop: CASSLAGDGYTF. The CDR3 DNA follows: TGTGCCAGCAGCTTAGCGGGGGATGGCTACACCTTC. This sequence joins TRBV13 and TRBJ1-2; weak D call: TRBD1 (5 bases). Germline CDR1 is PRHDT and CDR2 is FYEKMQ (reference sequence). The CDR3 contains 12 residues. Trimming removed 1 base at V and 6 bases at J, with 6 bases between. Based on the CDR3 plus reference TRBV13 and TRBJ1-2, the full variable domain is AAGVIQSPRHLIKEKRETATLKCYPIPRHDTVYWYQQGPGQDPQFLISFYEKMQSDKGSIPDRFSAQQFSDYHSELNMSSLELGDSALYFCASSLAGDGYTFGSGTRLTVV.

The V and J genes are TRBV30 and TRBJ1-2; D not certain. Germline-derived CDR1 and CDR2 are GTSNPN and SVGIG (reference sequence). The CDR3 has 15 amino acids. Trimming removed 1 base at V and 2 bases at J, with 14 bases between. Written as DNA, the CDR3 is TGTGCCTGGAGTGGGGCCAACCGGGGAAACTATGGCTACACCTTC. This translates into CAWSGANRGNYGYTF.

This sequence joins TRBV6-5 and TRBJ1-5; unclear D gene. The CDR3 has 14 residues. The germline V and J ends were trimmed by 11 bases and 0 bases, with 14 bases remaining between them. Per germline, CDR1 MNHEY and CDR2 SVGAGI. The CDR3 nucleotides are TGTGCCCAGCGTCTAACCCCTAGCAATCAGCCCCAGCATTTT. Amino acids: CAQRLTPSNQPQHF.

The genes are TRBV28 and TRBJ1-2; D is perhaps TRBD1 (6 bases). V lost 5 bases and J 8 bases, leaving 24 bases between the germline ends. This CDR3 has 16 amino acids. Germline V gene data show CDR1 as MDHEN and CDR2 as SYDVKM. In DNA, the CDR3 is TGTGCCAGCAGTGGGCTCAGGCGGGGGGCGCGGCAGGGCTACACCTTC. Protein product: CASSGLRRGARQGYTF.